Presented here are 18 T cell receptor beta chains from one specimen sequenced in a study of OX40 agonist ivuxolimab in advanced cancers. Clones were sequenced by immunoSEQ multiplex PCR, and TCRdb holds only the in-frame ones, with some missing. Of around 92,000 clones in the sample, about four fifths are singletons; the top ten hold 2.5% to 3%. The source was CD4+ or CD8+ T cells sorted from blood, collected in a trial of the OX40 agonist ivuxolimab. Receptors were obtained from an adult with an advanced solid tumor such as melanoma, head and neck, liver or kidney cancer.

The chain is built from TRBV19 and TRBJ2-7; either TRBD1 or TRBD2 may supply D (5 bases each). From germline, CDR1 is LNHDA and CDR2 SQIVND (reference sequence). V lost 4 bases, J lost 0 bases, and 7 bases lay in between. The CDR3 extends over 13 amino acids. CDR3 sequence reads: CASSRGISYEQYF. CDR3 nucleotide sequence: TGTGCCAGTAGTAGGGGGATCTCCTACGAGCAGTACTTC.

J is TRBJ2-1 and V is TRBV5-1, with 7 bases that match TRBD1. Germline assignment: CDR1 SGHRS and CDR2 YFSETQ. The CDR3 sequence is 15 residues long. Germline trimming cut 0 bases from V and 1 base from J; bases unmatched to any gene: 1. The CDR3 region has the DNA TGCGCCAGCAGCTTGGGACAGGGTTCCTACAATGAGCAGTTCTTC. The encoded protein is CASSLGQGSYNEQFF.

The chain combines TRBV7-8 with TRBJ2-7, with D perhaps assigned TRBD1 or TRBD2 (5 bases each). Germline lookup yields CDR1 SGHVS and CDR2 FQNEAQ. This CDR3 is 16 amino acids long. The V and J ends lost 5 bases and 0 bases respectively, with 17 bases between them. CDR3 nucleotide sequence: TGTGCCAGCAGCCCTACGCCGGGGACGGCCTCCTACGAGCAGTACTTC. Translated, it gives CASSPTPGTASYEQYF.

The V and J genes are TRBV5-5 and TRBJ1-5; D possibly corresponds to TRBD1 (6 bases). The CDR3 spans 14 residues. Trimming pared 4 bases from V and 8 bases from J, leaving 16 bases between. Germline V gene data show CDR1 as SGHKS and CDR2 as YYEKEE (reference sequence). The CDR3 DNA reads as TGTGCCAGCAGCCCGGAGGGGGGAGTTAAGCCCCAGCATTTT. Its protein is CASSPEGGVKPQHF.

This clone was counted a single time. This chain joins TRBV4-3 and TRBJ2-4, with D unclear. The CDR3 loop spans 15 amino acids. Trimming took 0 bases from V and 0 from J, leaving 6 bases between them. The germline gives CDR1 LGHNA, CDR2 YSLEER. CDR3 in amino acids: CASSQDDLAKNIQYF. DNA of the CDR3: TGCGCCAGCAGCCAAGACGATCTAGCCAAAAACATTCAGTACTTC.

This clone has a handful of counts. This rearrangement joins TRBV7-2 to TRBJ2-4; TRBD2 matches 7 bases. The CDR3 totals 17 residues. With 5 bases clipped from V and 0 bases from J, the junction kept 10 bases outside the gene matches. Germline loops: CDR1 SGHTA, CDR2 FQGNSA. CDR3 sequence: CASSQGLAALAKNIQYF. In DNA form, the CDR3 reads TGTGCCAGCAGCCAAGGCCTAGCGGCTCTAGCCAAAAACATTCAGTACTTC.

The chain joins TRBV7-9 to TRBJ1-1, with unresolved D. The CDR3 covers 14 residues. Germline CDR1 reads SEHNR; CDR2 reads FQNEAQ (reference sequence). Trimming took off 0 bases at V and 1 base at J, with 6 bases between the two ends. The DNA for the CDR3 is TGTGCCAGCAGCTTAGCTAGAGGGAACACTGAAGCTTTCTTT. Its protein product is CASSLARGNTEAFF.

This clone was seen a single time. V usage is TRBV5-4 and J usage is TRBJ2-3; D not resolved. CDR1 and CDR2 (germline): SGHNT, YYREEE (reference sequence). The CDR3 consists of 13 residues. The V gene lost 1 base and the J gene lost 1 base, with 4 bases spanning the gap. In DNA, the CDR3 is TGTGCCAGCAGCTTGACGGGCACAGATACGCAGTATTTT. It yields the protein CASSLTGTDTQYF.

This chain connects TRBV28 to TRBJ2-7, with 9 nucleotides matching TRBD1. This CDR3 has 16 amino acids. Looked up from germline, CDR1 is MDHEN and CDR2 is SYDVKM. V lost 2 bases and J lost 2; bases outside the gene matches: 7. The CDR3 nucleotides read TGTGCCAGCAGTTTAAGGGACAGGGTAGGTCCCTACGAGCAGTACGTC. Its protein product is CASSLRDRVGPYEQYV.

The table lists this clone with a count of one. V usage is TRBV5-6 and J usage is TRBJ1-4; no reliable D call. This CDR3 is built from 15 residues. In germline, CDR1 is SGHDT, CDR2 YYEEEE. V lost 1 base, J lost 6 bases, and 13 bases lay in between. The DNA for the CDR3 is TGTGCCAGCAGCTTGTGGGCAGAGAACTATGAAAAACTGTTTTTT. Translating gives CASSLWAENYEKLFF.

The V gene is TRBV6-5, the J gene TRBJ2-1; D may correspond to TRBD1 or TRBD2 (5 bases each). V was clipped by 7 bases and J by 9 bases, with 22 bases between them. Germline CDR1 MNHEY, CDR2 SVGAGI. This CDR3 spans 15 amino acids. The CDR3 DNA follows: TGTGCCAGCACTAAAATCCAGGGTCGGGAAGGTGAGCAGTTCTTC. Its protein is CASTKIQGREGEQFF.

This sequence joins TRBV18 and TRBJ1-5, with a possible D match to TRBD1 (6 bases). The CDR3 runs 13 residues. The ends were cut back, 5 bases at V and 7 bases at J, with 12 bases in the middle. The V gene's germline CDR1 is KGHSH and CDR2 LQKENI. CDR3 loop: CASSRGYLQPQHF. For the CDR3, the DNA is TGTGCCAGCTCAAGGGGGTACTTACAGCCCCAGCATTTT.

This chain links TRBV19 with TRBJ1-2, with unresolved D. Germline loops: CDR1 LNHDA, CDR2 SQIVND (reference sequence). The CDR3 sequence is 15 residues long. Trimming took off 2 bases at V and 5 bases at J, with 15 bases between the two ends. CDR3 sequence: CASSISSGGNYGYTF. Here the CDR3 DNA reads TGTGCCAGTAGTATATCTTCGGGCGGGAATTATGGCTACACCTTC.

This chain connects TRBV7-2 to TRBJ2-7; D is ambiguous. CDR3 size: 15 residues. CDR1 and CDR2 from the germline V gene are SGHTA and FQGNSA. V lost 5 bases and J lost 0, with 14 bases in between. The CDR3 region is CASSPPSRSSYEQYF. DNA of the CDR3: TGTGCCAGCAGCCCCCCCAGCCGCAGCTCCTACGAGCAGTACTTC.

This chain connects TRBV7-9 to TRBJ1-3, with D tentatively TRBD1 (5 bases). V shed 2 bases and J shed 0 bases, with 8 bases lying between them. The length of the CDR3 is 15 residues. Germline values: CDR1 SEHNR, CDR2 FQNEAQ (reference sequence). This CDR3 reads CASSLRGDSGNTIYF. CDR3 DNA sequence: TGTGCCAGCAGCTTAAGGGGCGACTCTGGAAACACCATATATTTT.

This clone came up once. V gene TRBV7-2 combines with J gene TRBJ1-2, with D tentatively TRBD1 (5 bases). Between the trimmed V and J ends, which lost 5 bases and 7 bases, there was a span of 14 bases. The CDR3 loop spans 13 amino acids. CDR1 SGHTA and CDR2 FQGNSA come from the germline V gene. The CDR3 sequence: CASSTDGGGGYTF. In DNA, the CDR3 is TGTGCCAGCAGCACAGACGGGGGGGGTGGCTACACCTTC.

The chain carries TRBV5-1 and TRBJ2-2; no clear D gene. V lost 2 bases to trimming and J lost 6 bases, with 14 bases between them. This CDR3 spans 15 amino acids. Germline V gives CDR1 SGHRS, CDR2 YFSETQ. The CDR3: CASSFLTQSAGELFF. The DNA of the CDR3 is TGCGCCAGCAGCTTCCTGACACAGTCGGCCGGGGAGCTGTTTTTT.

This clone has a handful of counts. The chain carries TRBV19 and TRBJ1-2; D is perhaps TRBD1 (5 bases). CDR3 length: 16 amino acids. Germline CDR1 reads LNHDA; CDR2 reads SQIVND (reference sequence). Trimming pared 3 bases from V and 4 bases from J, leaving 18 bases between. The chain's CDR3 is CASSIPPAQGGYGYTF. As DNA, the CDR3 is TGTGCCAGTAGTATCCCCCCGGCCCAGGGCGGCTATGGCTACACCTTC.